A selection of T cell receptor beta chains follows, all from one sample in a study of human T cells and chemical hapten exposure. TCRdb re-analysed the RACE reads in MiXCR, keeping a single row per CDR3 protein. The sample yields about 360,000 distinct CDR3 sequences, about 4.4% seen once. This sample comprised whole blood, obtained in connection with sensitization to the hapten diphenylcyclopropenone (DPC). The receptors were sampled from a woman aged 45-59 years with alopecia areata. Some clones in this sample may be carry-over from other donors' samples. The conserved cysteine and the conserved F or W are not part of the CDR3 here. The order of the fields is clone size, V gene, J gene, CDR3 length, CDR3 protein. A row's size may be missing; if present it is once, few, many or a size class.

clone_size: many; v_call: TRBV12-3/TRBV12-4; j_call: TRBJ2-5; cdr3_length: 13; cdr3_aa: ASSSSGGLQETQY
clone_size: many; v_call: TRBV3-1; j_call: TRBJ2-2; cdr3_length: 13; cdr3_aa: ASSRGQGAAGELF
clone_size: NA; v_call: TRBV7-9; j_call: TRBJ2-5; cdr3_length: 15; cdr3_aa: ASSRNPGLAGGETQY
clone_size: NA; v_call: TRBV11-2; j_call: TRBJ2-1; cdr3_length: 11; cdr3_aa: ASSEQTYNEQF
clone_size: many; v_call: TRBV28; j_call: TRBJ1-2; cdr3_length: 12; cdr3_aa: ASSLPASNYGYT
clone_size: many; v_call: TRBV3-1; j_call: TRBJ1-1; cdr3_length: 12; cdr3_aa: ASSQRTANTEAF
clone_size: many; v_call: TRBV29-1; j_call: TRBJ2-1; cdr3_length: 11; cdr3_aa: SVRGRLYNEQF
clone_size: many; v_call: TRBV4-3; j_call: TRBJ2-7; cdr3_length: 14; cdr3_aa: ASSQDPSSTPYEQY
clone_size: few; v_call: TRBV2; j_call: TRBJ2-7; cdr3_length: 12; cdr3_aa: ASSDTLGGYEQY
clone_size: few; v_call: TRBV5-1; j_call: TRBJ1-1; cdr3_length: 14; cdr3_aa: ASRKTGTLPNTEAF
clone_size: many; v_call: TRBV6-5; j_call: TRBJ2-1; cdr3_length: 12; cdr3_aa: ASSYSGGRREQF
clone_size: many; v_call: TRBV5-1; j_call: TRBJ1-1; cdr3_length: 11; cdr3_aa: ASSSNPLTEAF
clone_size: many; v_call: TRBV7-2; j_call: TRBJ2-6; cdr3_length: 13; cdr3_aa: ASSPTWSGANVLT
clone_size: NA; v_call: TRBV20-1; j_call: TRBJ2-3; cdr3_length: 11; cdr3_aa: SAFSGGTDTQY
clone_size: many; v_call: TRBV5-5; j_call: TRBJ2-7; cdr3_length: 14; cdr3_aa: ASSQSGGRLLYEQY
clone_size: few; v_call: TRBV20-1; j_call: TRBJ2-5; cdr3_length: 12; cdr3_aa: SYKAGTGVETQY
clone_size: NA; v_call: TRBV28; j_call: TRBJ1-3; cdr3_length: 14; cdr3_aa: ASSTIGTGDANTIY
clone_size: NA; v_call: TRBV7-2; j_call: TRBJ1-2; cdr3_length: 11; cdr3_aa: ASSLEDRGFYT
clone_size: many; v_call: TRBV7-9; j_call: TRBJ1-1; cdr3_length: 11; cdr3_aa: ASGTGDRVEAF
clone_size: many; v_call: TRBV27; j_call: TRBJ1-6; cdr3_length: 13; cdr3_aa: ASSLKEQSNSPLH
clone_size: many; v_call: TRBV21-1; j_call: TRBJ2-3; cdr3_length: 15; cdr3_aa: ASSKGSTGGITDTQY
clone_size: few; v_call: TRBV30; j_call: TRBJ2-3; cdr3_length: 11; cdr3_aa: GARREAHDTQY
clone_size: NA; v_call: TRBV19; j_call: TRBJ2-1; cdr3_length: 13; cdr3_aa: ASSPQVGVYNEQF
clone_size: few; v_call: TRBV20-1; j_call: TRBJ2-3; cdr3_length: 14; cdr3_aa: SAKSRLAGSTDTQY
clone_size: many; v_call: TRBV20-1; j_call: TRBJ1-2; cdr3_length: 11; cdr3_aa: SASGGFVNGYT
clone_size: NA; v_call: TRBV28; j_call: TRBJ2-7; cdr3_length: 11; cdr3_aa: ASSAPPGQEQY
clone_size: few; v_call: TRBV7-2; j_call: TRBJ1-3; cdr3_length: 13; cdr3_aa: ASSLVPLSGNTIY
clone_size: many; v_call: TRBV20-1; j_call: TRBJ1-1; cdr3_length: 13; cdr3_aa: SAREERTKYTEAF
clone_size: NA; v_call: TRBV25-1; j_call: TRBJ2-7; cdr3_length: 10; cdr3_aa: ASTSGTYEQY
clone_size: many; v_call: TRBV2; j_call: TRBJ1-1; cdr3_length: 11; cdr3_aa: ASRDVGYTEAF
clone_size: many; v_call: TRBV29-1; j_call: TRBJ2-3; cdr3_length: 17; cdr3_aa: SVEGLVGRGTGMGDTQY
clone_size: few; v_call: TRBV27; j_call: TRBJ2-3; cdr3_length: 13; cdr3_aa: ASSLSRLPQDTQY
clone_size: NA; v_call: TRBV9; j_call: TRBJ2-3; cdr3_length: 12; cdr3_aa: ASSVVGDPDTQY
clone_size: many; v_call: TRBV29-1; j_call: TRBJ2-3; cdr3_length: 12; cdr3_aa: SAEAGIYTDTQY
clone_size: many; v_call: TRBV2; j_call: TRBJ1-1; cdr3_length: 11; cdr3_aa: ASSEGVEVEAF
clone_size: few; v_call: TRBV25-1; j_call: TRBJ1-2; cdr3_length: 13; cdr3_aa: ASSEAGGTYYGYT
clone_size: NA; v_call: TRBV6-6; j_call: TRBJ1-2; cdr3_length: 12; cdr3_aa: ASSSVGTDYGYT
clone_size: NA; v_call: TRBV7-9; j_call: TRBJ2-7; cdr3_length: 13; cdr3_aa: ASSLLGQVSYEQY
clone_size: many; v_call: TRBV7-2; j_call: TRBJ2-5; cdr3_length: 13; cdr3_aa: ASSLDSRHQETQY
clone_size: many; v_call: TRBV20-1; j_call: TRBJ2-3; cdr3_length: 13; cdr3_aa: SATGLAGGLGTQY
clone_size: NA; v_call: TRBV5-1; j_call: TRBJ2-7; cdr3_length: 11; cdr3_aa: ASSVDGIYEQY
clone_size: NA; v_call: TRBV5-1; j_call: TRBJ2-1; cdr3_length: 12; cdr3_aa: ASSGGQPYNEQF
clone_size: many; v_call: TRBV7-2; j_call: TRBJ1-2; cdr3_length: 12; cdr3_aa: ASSLHFGNYGYT
clone_size: many; v_call: TRBV18; j_call: TRBJ2-1; cdr3_length: 13; cdr3_aa: ASGLAGDLYNEQF
clone_size: many; v_call: TRBV12-3/TRBV12-4; j_call: TRBJ2-1; cdr3_length: 12; cdr3_aa: ASSPEDGYNEQF
clone_size: NA; v_call: TRBV28; j_call: TRBJ2-1; cdr3_length: 14; cdr3_aa: ASSFRGLAYNNEQF
clone_size: few; v_call: TRBV5-6; j_call: TRBJ2-3; cdr3_length: 13; cdr3_aa: ASSLELAATDTQY
clone_size: few; v_call: TRBV12-3/TRBV12-4; j_call: TRBJ1-3; cdr3_length: 15; cdr3_aa: ASSFPPDRVAGNTIY
clone_size: many; v_call: TRBV5-8; j_call: TRBJ2-5; cdr3_length: 14; cdr3_aa: ASSDGTSGPQETQY
clone_size: NA; v_call: TRBV20-1; j_call: TRBJ1-5; cdr3_length: 12; cdr3_aa: SARVRGPNQPQH
clone_size: many; v_call: TRBV28; j_call: TRBJ1-1; cdr3_length: 13; cdr3_aa: ASSLTGALNTEAF
clone_size: many; v_call: TRBV7-2; j_call: TRBJ2-4; cdr3_length: 16; cdr3_aa: ASSFDGKGMGAKNIQY
clone_size: many; v_call: TRBV28; j_call: TRBJ2-6; cdr3_length: 13; cdr3_aa: ASRQQLSGANVLT
clone_size: few; v_call: TRBV27; j_call: TRBJ2-7; cdr3_length: 13; cdr3_aa: ASTFTGTGTYEQY
clone_size: few; v_call: TRBV6-2/TRBV6-3; j_call: TRBJ2-1; cdr3_length: 12; cdr3_aa: ASTPRGTPNEQF
clone_size: many; v_call: TRBV6-1; j_call: TRBJ1-1; cdr3_length: 12; cdr3_aa: ASRSTGLNTEAF
clone_size: NA; v_call: TRBV6-2/TRBV6-3; j_call: TRBJ2-1; cdr3_length: 14; cdr3_aa: ASSYSGLAGSNEQF
clone_size: many; v_call: TRBV12-3/TRBV12-4; j_call: TRBJ2-7; cdr3_length: 10; cdr3_aa: ASSLRSGEQY
clone_size: NA; v_call: TRBV28; j_call: TRBJ1-6; cdr3_length: 14; cdr3_aa: ASSFAKSSYNSPLH
clone_size: NA; v_call: TRBV12-3/TRBV12-4; j_call: TRBJ2-1; cdr3_length: 13; cdr3_aa: ASSPPDSMYNEQF